The entry below describes one T cell receptor (beta chain). The sample belongs to a study of blood T cell repertoires in COVID-19. Study-level information: T cells, B-cell-depleted T cells, or PBMCs supplied cDNA or gDNA.

Per the authors' pipeline: Amplified reference gene primers provided the basis for estimating nucleated cell counts. Only in-frame clones appear in the TCRdb table, and some are missing; sequencing was by immunoSEQ multiplex PCR. That table supplies the V and J calls and clone size; D and trimming were determined from the DNA. The sample comprises tens of thousands of clones, 75% to 95% of which are singletons, and about 1.9% rests with the top ten. The germline gives CDR1 SGHTA, CDR2 FQGTGA. Trimming removed 7 bases at V and 5 bases at J, with 14 bases between. The CDR3 consists of 14 residues. J is TRBJ2-2 and V is TRBV7-3; a weak D match, TRBD1 (5 bases). Sequenced material: peripheral blood. The clonotype originates from a woman aged 50 to 60 in a cohort sampled during active COVID-19. The CDR3 sequence is CASNYQGGTGELFF. In nucleotides, the CDR3 is TGTGCCAGCAACTATCAGGGTGGGACCGGGGAGCTGTTTTTT.